These 30 T cell receptor beta chains came from one sample sequenced in a study of T cell repertoires in cytomegalovirus infection. The antigens for these receptors are not known. TCRdb re-derived calls from the reads in MiXCR, one entry per CDR3 protein. There are about 770,000 distinct CDR3 sequences in the sample; almost 30% occur only once, and around 13% lies in the top ten. The material sequenced was cultured CD8+ T cells from PBMCs, taken from culture after CMV antigen stimulation. These TCRs come from a human donor in good health (CMV status not recorded). Some clones in this sample may be carry-over from other donors' samples.

This clonotype was counted between two and nine times. The chain employs TRBV10-2 and TRBJ2-3; 8 nucleotides line up with TRBD1. Per the germline V gene, CDR1 is WSHSY and CDR2 is SAAADI. CDR3 size: 13 residues. Trimming at V came to 10 bases and at J to 1 base, leaving 4 bases not matched to a gene. The CDR3: CATLTGGTDTQYF. CDR3 in DNA: TGCGCCACCTTGACAGGGGGCACAGATACGCAGTATTTT.

V gene TRBV7-6 combines with J gene TRBJ2-5; possible D gene TRBD1, 5 bases. The V end lost 2 bases, the J end lost 7 bases, and 8 bases lay between the germline ends. The V gene's germline CDR1 is SGHVS and CDR2 FNYEAQ. CDR3 length: 12 amino acids. The CDR3 nucleotides read TGTGCCAGCAGCTTATCAGGGCCGACCCAGTACTTC. The encoded protein is CASSLSGPTQYF.

This chain uses TRBV15 with TRBJ1-1, with D possibly TRBD1 on 5 matching bases. CDR1 LNHNV and CDR2 YYDKDF come from the germline V gene (reference sequence). The V gene lost 3 bases and the J gene lost 4 bases, with 15 bases spanning the gap. This CDR3 is 15 amino acids long. CDR3: CATSSGGGLFTEAFF. The CDR3 region has the DNA TGTGCCACCAGCAGTGGGGGGGGACTATTCACTGAAGCTTTCTTT.

The sample holds many counts of this clonotype. The rearrangement joins TRBV7-6 to TRBJ2-1, with 9 bases identical to TRBD1. The CDR3 has 20 residues. V shed 5 bases, J shed 4 bases, and the junction held 21 bases outside the gene matches. Germline CDR1 SGHVS, CDR2 FNYEAQ. CDR3 residues: CASSPRMDRDRVRVYNEQFF. The CDR3 DNA reads TGTGCCAGCAGCCCTAGGATGGACAGGGACAGGGTTAGGGTTTACAATGAGCAGTTCTTC.

The gene calls are TRBV6-4 and TRBJ2-3; D is perhaps TRBD1 or TRBD2 (5 bases each). V was clipped by 6 bases and J by 1 base, with 14 bases between them. Per germline, CDR1 MRHNA and CDR2 SNTAGT. The CDR3 has 15 amino acids. The CDR3 protein is CASSGTTRGTDTQYF. The CDR3 bases are TGTGCCAGCAGCGGGACCACCCGTGGCACAGATACGCAGTATTTT.

This clonotype was counted ten times or more. V gene TRBV7-6 combines with J gene TRBJ2-2; 8 nucleotides match TRBD2. The CDR3 has 15 amino acids. Germline CDR1 and CDR2: SGHVS and FNYEAQ. The trim removed 2 bases at V and 6 bases at J, leaving 5 bases unmatched. This CDR3 reads CASSLIPGGPGELFF. The CDR3 DNA reads TGTGCCAGCAGCTTAATTCCGGGGGGGCCCGGGGAGCTGTTTTTT.

As to this clonotype: The junction and the germline gene differ at one end; a read error may be behind it. The chain couples TRBV28 to TRBJ2-1; 7 bases fit TRBD1. There are 16 residues in the CDR3. Germline V gene sequence: CDR1 MDHEN, CDR2 SYDVKM. CDR3 residues: CANSPLRQGRYNEQFF. The CDR3 region has the DNA TGTGCCAACAGTCCACTAAGACAGGGTCGGTACAATGAGCAGTTCTTC.

This clonotype was detected once. J is TRBJ2-7 and V is TRBV3-1, with 10 positions matching TRBD2. Germline-derived CDR1 and CDR2 are LGHDT and YNNKEL (reference sequence). The junction had 4 bases not matched to a gene; V was cut back by 2 bases and J by 3 bases. CDR3 size: 15 residues. In nucleotides, the CDR3 is TGTGCCAGCAGCCAACGGACTAGCGGAAACTACGAGCAGTACTTC. Protein product: CASSQRTSGNYEQYF.

The chain combines TRBV9 with TRBJ2-1; a weak D match, TRBD2 (7 bases). The CDR3 is 14 residues long. Trimming cost V 0 bases and J 7 bases, with 11 bases left between them. Germline lookup yields CDR1 SGDLS and CDR2 YYNGEE. The DNA of the CDR3 is TGTGCCAGCAGCGTAGGAGGGGGGGTTAATGAGCAGTTCTTC. Translated, it gives CASSVGGGVNEQFF.

This clonotype has only a few counts. CDR3 sequence reads: CASPDSYTDTQYF. For the CDR3, the DNA is TGTGCCAGCCCGGACAGCTACACAGATACGCAGTATTTT. The chain joins TRBV2 to TRBJ2-3; TRBD1 is a possible D gene (6 bases). V gave up 8 bases and J gave up 2 bases, with 11 bases separating them. Germline V CDR1 and CDR2: SNHLY, FYNNEI. The CDR3 is 13 amino acids.

In this sample, this clonotype turned up a few times. V usage is TRBV6-2 or TRBV6-3 and J usage is TRBJ2-7; 9 bases align to TRBD1. This CDR3 has 16 residues. The ends lost 2 bases at V and 3 bases at J; junction bases unmatched: 8. Germline V CDR1 and CDR2: MNHEY, SVGEGT. CDR3 in DNA: TGTGCCAGCAGTTACGGGGGGACAGGGATTTTCTACGAGCAGTACGTC. Encoded protein: CASSYGGTGIFYEQYV.

V and J are TRBV11-2 and TRBJ2-3, with a possible D match to TRBD1 (6 bases). The CDR3 totals 16 residues. The ends were cut back, 1 base at V and 6 bases at J, with 17 bases in the middle. Germline assignment: CDR1 SGHAT and CDR2 FQNNGV. The chain's CDR3 is CASSLVAYRVADTQYF. The CDR3 bases are TGTGCCAGCAGCTTAGTTGCTTACAGGGTTGCTGATACGCAGTATTTT.

With regard to this clonotype: A read error may explain this, as a much larger clone is one base away. Likely a read error: the CDR3 ends without its conserved phenylalanine or tryptophan. The rearrangement links TRBV27 to TRBJ2-1, with a possible D match to TRBD1 (5 bases). Germline lookup yields CDR1 MNHEY and CDR2 SMNVEV (reference sequence). Trimming cost V 3 bases and J 4 bases, with 7 bases left between them. The CDR3 covers 13 residues. CDR3 amino acids: CASSFDRYNEQFL. As DNA, the CDR3 is TGTGCCAGCAGTTTTGACAGATACAATGAGCAGTTCCTC.

Concerning this clonotype itself: Compared with germline, one end of the junction differs, possibly owing to a read error. The rearrangement uses TRBV5-1 and TRBJ1-6; a weak D match, TRBD1 (5 bases). The CDR3 extends over 15 amino acids. CDR1 and CDR2 from the germline V gene are SGHRS and YFSETQ. CDR3 sequence: CANSPREGKNSPLHF. CDR3 sequence (DNA): TGCGCCAACAGCCCCCGGGAGGGGAAGAATTCACCCCTCCACTTT.

This clonotype has at least ten counts. V gene TRBV7-6 combines with J gene TRBJ1-1, with a tentative D call TRBD1 (6 bases). The CDR3 sequence is 14 residues long. The germline V gene encodes CDR1 SGHVS and CDR2 FNYEAQ. V was cut by 1 base and J by 8 bases, with 14 bases left in between. CDR3 in amino acids: CASSLGGGGAEAFF. The CDR3 bases are TGTGCCAGCAGCTTAGGAGGGGGGGGGGCAGAAGCTTTCTTT.

At least ten counts were recorded for this clonotype. The genes are TRBV28 and TRBJ2-1, with a possible D match to TRBD2 (7 bases). CDR1 MDHEN and CDR2 SYDVKM come from the germline V gene. V gave up 4 bases and J gave up 0 bases, with 16 bases separating them. This CDR3 comprises 17 residues. CDR3 sequence reads: CASSSFRRGASYNEQFF. For the CDR3, the DNA is TGTGCCAGCAGTTCCTTCCGCCGGGGGGCCTCCTACAATGAGCAGTTCTTC.

V is TRBV29-1 and J is TRBJ1-1; no firm D call. This CDR3 has 13 residues. Trimming stripped 0 bases from V and 3 bases from J, with 8 bases between. The V gene's germline CDR1 is SQVTM and CDR2 ANQGSEA. The CDR3 is CSVEDEVDTEAFF. The CDR3 DNA reads as TGCAGCGTTGAAGATGAGGTCGACACTGAAGCTTTCTTT.

This clonotype was observed many times. The CDR3 region is CASRSTGSGARELFF. CDR3 nucleotide sequence: TGTGCCAGCAGATCCACTGGTTCCGGGGCGCGGGAGCTGTTTTTT. The chain uses TRBV7-2 and TRBJ2-2; D is perhaps TRBD1 or TRBD2 (5 bases each). The germline V and J ends were trimmed by 6 bases and 9 bases, with 20 bases remaining between them. CDR1 and CDR2 (germline): SGHTA, FQGNSA. This CDR3 is 15 amino acids long.

The chain combines TRBV19 with TRBJ2-1; TRBD2 agrees at 8 bases. Germline assignment: CDR1 LNHDA and CDR2 SQIVND (reference sequence). V was clipped by 0 bases and J by 5 bases; unmatched bases: 9. The CDR3 sequence is 17 residues long. The CDR3 reads CASSIDPKGLENNEQFF. CDR3 sequence (DNA): TGTGCCAGTAGTATAGACCCCAAGGGACTAGAAAACAATGAGCAGTTCTTC.

This clonotype appeared many times. The V call is TRBV12-3 or TRBV12-4, the J call TRBJ1-1; D possibly corresponds to TRBD1 (5 bases). The germline V and J ends were trimmed by 7 bases and 0 bases, with 12 bases remaining between them. CDR3 length: 14 amino acids. CDR3 coding DNA: TGTGCCAGCATGAGGACAAGAATGAACACTGAAGCTTTCTTT. As protein: CASMRTRMNTEAFF.

This clonotype was seen at least ten times. This chain connects TRBV7-9 to TRBJ2-6, with TRBD1 as a possible D gene (6 bases). The CDR3 is 16 residues long. Germline CDR1 and CDR2: SEHNR and FQNEAQ (reference sequence). V dropped 5 bases and J dropped 2 bases, with 13 bases sitting between them. In DNA, the CDR3 is TGTGCCAGCAGCCCTACAGGGCTTACTGGGGCCAACGTCCTGACTTTC. Protein sequence: CASSPTGLTGANVLTF.

The chain couples TRBV5-6 to TRBJ2-1; tentative D call: TRBD2 (6 bases). V lost 6 bases, J lost 4 bases, and 11 bases lay in between. The CDR3 sequence is 13 residues long. The germline V gene has CDR1 SGHDT and CDR2 YYEEEE. For the CDR3, the DNA is TGTGCCAGCACCGACCGGGGGTACAATGAGCAGTTCTTC. Translation: CASTDRGYNEQFF. Full variable domain (rest looked up from reference TRBV5-6 and TRBJ2-1): DAGVTQSPTHLIKTRGQQVTLRCSPKSGHDTVSWYQQALGQGPQFIFQYYEEEERQRGNFPDRFSGHQFPNYSSELNVNALLLGDSALYLCASTDRGYNEQFFGPGTRLTVL.

This clonotype has a handful of counts. V is TRBV6-5 and J is TRBJ2-1; D gene ambiguous. The CDR3 has 17 amino acids. V dropped 0 bases and J dropped 0 bases, with 12 bases sitting between them. Germline loops: CDR1 MNHEY, CDR2 SVGAGI. The DNA of the CDR3 is TGTGCCAGCAGTTACTCGGCGACGGCTAGCTCCTACAATGAGCAGTTCTTC. Translation gives CASSYSATASSYNEQFF.

This clonotype was observed a handful of times. The CDR3 sequence is CASGKGNHSPLHF. CDR3 DNA: TGTGCCAGCGGGAAAGGGAATCATTCACCCCTCCACTTT. V gene TRBV7-2 combines with J gene TRBJ1-6; no clear D gene. This CDR3 has 13 amino acids. CDR1 SGHTA and CDR2 FQGNSA come from the germline V gene. With 8 bases removed from V and 8 bases from J, the gap between germline ends came to 13 bases.

This clonotype showed up just once. The chain couples TRBV19 to TRBJ2-7, with 8 bases lining up with TRBD2. This CDR3 has 15 amino acids. V dropped 3 bases and J dropped 1; count of bases not matched to a gene: 5. Germline values: CDR1 LNHDA, CDR2 SQIVND (reference sequence). The chain's CDR3 is CASSMRGARSYEQYF. The CDR3 coding sequence is TGTGCCAGTAGTATGCGGGGGGCCAGGTCCTACGAGCAGTACTTC. The full variable domain, in which reference TRBV19 and TRBJ2-7 provide the parts outside the CDR3, is DGGITQSPKYLFRKEGQNVTLSCEQNLNHDAMYWYRQDPGQGLRLIYYSQIVNDFQKGDIAEGYSVSREKKESFPLTVTSAQKNPTAFYLCASSMRGARSYEQYFGPGTRLTVT.

This clonotype has a handful of counts. This chain joins TRBV5-6 and TRBJ1-1, with 7 bases fitting TRBD1. J gave up 8 bases and V 2 bases, and 3 bases lay outside the gene matches. This CDR3 region has 12 residues. Per the germline V gene, CDR1 is SGHDT and CDR2 is YYEEEE. The CDR3 spells CASSLQGREAFF. As DNA, the CDR3 is TGTGCCAGCAGCTTACAGGGGCGAGAAGCTTTCTTT.

This clonotype was recorded a few times. The V call is TRBV7-9, the J call TRBJ1-1; TRBD1 agrees at 7 bases. V shed 5 bases and J 9 bases; nucleotides not matched to a gene: 18. The CDR3 consists of 16 residues. CDR1 SEHNR and CDR2 FQNEAQ come from the germline V gene (reference sequence). The CDR3 loop reads CASSPRQGPLGSKAFF. DNA of the CDR3: TGTGCCAGCAGCCCGAGACAGGGCCCGTTAGGGTCTAAAGCTTTCTTT.

V usage is TRBV6-5 and J usage is TRBJ1-5; D gene unclear. V was cut by 5 bases and J by 2 bases, with 10 bases left in between. Germline V gene data show CDR1 as MNHEY and CDR2 as SVGAGI. The CDR3 has 14 amino acids. This CDR3 reads CASSPVWGNQPQHF. The CDR3 coding sequence is TGTGCCAGCAGTCCAGTGTGGGGCAATCAGCCCCAGCATTTT.

The J gene is TRBJ2-7, the V gene TRBV6-6; 10 nucleotides align to TRBD2. V trimming: 0 bases; J trimming: 6 bases; junction bases outside the gene matches: 11. The CDR3 is 17 amino acids. The germline V gene encodes CDR1 MNHNY and CDR2 SVGAGI (reference sequence). Written as DNA, the CDR3 is TGTGCCAGCAGTTACTCCTTGGCTAGCGGGGGTCTGAGCGAGCAGTACTTC. It encodes CASSYSLASGGLSEQYF.

The J gene is TRBJ1-6, the V gene TRBV7-6, with a weak D call TRBD1 (6 bases). V was clipped by 5 bases and J by 9 bases, with 14 bases between them. Germline assignment: CDR1 SGHVS and CDR2 FNYEAQ. The CDR3 is made up of 14 amino acids. The CDR3 loop reads CASSPTGIGSPLHF. CDR3 bases: TGTGCCAGCAGCCCAACAGGGATCGGTTCACCCCTCCACTTT. The variable domain in full, completed from reference TRBV7-6 and TRBJ1-6, reads GAGVSQSPRYKVTKRGQDVALRCDPISGHVSLYWYRQALGQGPEFLTYFNYEAQQDKSGLPNDRFSAERPEGSISTLTIQRTEQRDSAMYRCASSPTGIGSPLHFGNGTRLTVT.